This TCR beta chain was recovered during a study of cytomegalovirus exposure and HLA in healthy donors. General study points: Near-uniform donor sequencing depth was presumed by presence/absence analyses.

This CDR3 has 15 residues. Trimming took 1 base from V and 1 from J, leaving 10 bases between them. Per the germline V gene, CDR1 is ENHRY and CDR2 is SYGVKD. Regarding this clone: Antigen unknown.

The PCR contained 60 Vbeta and 13 Jbeta primers. The data were produced by immunoSEQ multiplex PCR, yet TCRdb's version contains in-frame clones alone and is incomplete. The sample consists of some 150,000 clones, 70% to 80% of them appearing once. This receptor was identified in a female donor in good health and CMV-seropositive. The specimen was PBMCs. The gene calls are TRBV10-3 and TRBJ2-5, with D perhaps matching TRBD2 (6 bases). Here the CDR3 reads CAISEYMGLQETQYF. The DNA of the CDR3 is TGTGCCATCAGTGAGTACATGGGACTCCAAGAGACCCAGTACTTC.